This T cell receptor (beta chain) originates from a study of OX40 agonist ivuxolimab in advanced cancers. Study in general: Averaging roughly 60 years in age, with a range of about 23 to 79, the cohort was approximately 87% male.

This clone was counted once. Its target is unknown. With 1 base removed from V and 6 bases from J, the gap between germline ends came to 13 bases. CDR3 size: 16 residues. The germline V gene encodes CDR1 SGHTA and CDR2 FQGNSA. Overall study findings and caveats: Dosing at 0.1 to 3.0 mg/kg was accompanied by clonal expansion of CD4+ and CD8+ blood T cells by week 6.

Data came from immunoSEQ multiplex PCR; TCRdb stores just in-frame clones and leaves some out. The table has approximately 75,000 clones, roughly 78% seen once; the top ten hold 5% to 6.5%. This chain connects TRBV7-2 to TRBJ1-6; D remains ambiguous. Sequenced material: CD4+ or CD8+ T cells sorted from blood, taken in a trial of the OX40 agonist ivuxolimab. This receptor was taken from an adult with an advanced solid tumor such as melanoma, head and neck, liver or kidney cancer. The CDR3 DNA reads TGTGCCAGCAGCTTAGAAGGAGTCAGAACTAATTCACCCCTCCACTTT. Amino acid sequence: CASSLEGVRTNSPLHF.